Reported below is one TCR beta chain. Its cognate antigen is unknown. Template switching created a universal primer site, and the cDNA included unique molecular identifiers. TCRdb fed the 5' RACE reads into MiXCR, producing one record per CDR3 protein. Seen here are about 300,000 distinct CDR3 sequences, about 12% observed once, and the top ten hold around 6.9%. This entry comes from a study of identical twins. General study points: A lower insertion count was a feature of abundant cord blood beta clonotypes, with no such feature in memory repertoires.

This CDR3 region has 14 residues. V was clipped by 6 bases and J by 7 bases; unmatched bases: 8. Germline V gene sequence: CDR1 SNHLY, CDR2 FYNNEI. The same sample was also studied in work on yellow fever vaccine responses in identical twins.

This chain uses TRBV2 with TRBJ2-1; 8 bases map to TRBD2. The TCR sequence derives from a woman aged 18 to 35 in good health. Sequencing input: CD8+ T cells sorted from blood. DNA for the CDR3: TGTGCCAGCAGACCGACTAGCGCGGGGAATGAGCAGTTCTTC. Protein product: CASRPTSAGNEQFF.